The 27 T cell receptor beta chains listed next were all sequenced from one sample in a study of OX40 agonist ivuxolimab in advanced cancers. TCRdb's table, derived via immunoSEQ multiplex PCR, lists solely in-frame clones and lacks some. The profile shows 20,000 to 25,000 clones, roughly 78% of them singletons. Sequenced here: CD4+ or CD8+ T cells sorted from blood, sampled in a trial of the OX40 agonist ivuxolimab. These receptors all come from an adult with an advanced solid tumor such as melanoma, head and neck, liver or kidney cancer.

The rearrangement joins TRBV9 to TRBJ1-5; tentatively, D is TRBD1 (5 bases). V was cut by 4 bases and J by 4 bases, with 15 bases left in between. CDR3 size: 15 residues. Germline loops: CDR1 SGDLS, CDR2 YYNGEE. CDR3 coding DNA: TGTGCCAGCAGCCCGTGGGACTCCCCGAATCAGCCCCAGCATTTT. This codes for CASSPWDSPNQPQHF.

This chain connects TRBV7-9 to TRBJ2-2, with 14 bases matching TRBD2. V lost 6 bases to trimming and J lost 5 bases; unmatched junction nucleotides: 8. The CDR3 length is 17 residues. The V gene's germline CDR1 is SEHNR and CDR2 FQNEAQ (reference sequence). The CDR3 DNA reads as TGTGCCAGCAGTCCGACTAGCGGGGGGGCCGGAACCGGGGAGCTGTTTTTT. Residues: CASSPTSGGAGTGELFF.

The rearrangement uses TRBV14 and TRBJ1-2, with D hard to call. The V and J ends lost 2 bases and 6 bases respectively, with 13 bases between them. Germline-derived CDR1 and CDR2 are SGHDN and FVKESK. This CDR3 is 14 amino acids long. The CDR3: CASSQRWGANGYTF. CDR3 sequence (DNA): TGTGCCAGCAGCCAACGTTGGGGAGCAAATGGCTACACCTTC.

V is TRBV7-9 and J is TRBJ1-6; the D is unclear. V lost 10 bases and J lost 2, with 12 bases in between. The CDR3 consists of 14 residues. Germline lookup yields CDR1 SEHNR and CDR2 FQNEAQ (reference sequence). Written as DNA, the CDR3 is TGTGCCACCGTTGGAACCACCTATAATTCACCCCTCCACTTT. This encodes CATVGTTYNSPLHF. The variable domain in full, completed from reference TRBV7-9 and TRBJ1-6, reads DTGVSQNPRHKITKRGQNVTFRCDPISEHNRLYWYRQTLGQGPEFLTYFQNEAQLEKSRLLSDRFSAERPKGSFSTLEIQRTEQGDSAMYLCATVGTTYNSPLHFGNGTRLTVT.

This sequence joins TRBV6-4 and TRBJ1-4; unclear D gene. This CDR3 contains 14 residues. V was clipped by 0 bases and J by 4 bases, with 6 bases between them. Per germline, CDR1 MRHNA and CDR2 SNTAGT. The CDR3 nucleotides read TGTGCCAGCAGTGACTCCCCTGATAATGAAAAACTGTTTTTT. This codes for CASSDSPDNEKLFF.

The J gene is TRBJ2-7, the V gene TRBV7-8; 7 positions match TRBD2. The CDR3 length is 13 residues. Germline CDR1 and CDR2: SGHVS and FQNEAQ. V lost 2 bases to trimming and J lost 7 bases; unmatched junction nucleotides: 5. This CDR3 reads CASSLNRRGEQYF. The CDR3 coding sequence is TGTGCCAGCAGCTTAAACAGGCGGGGGGAGCAGTACTTC.

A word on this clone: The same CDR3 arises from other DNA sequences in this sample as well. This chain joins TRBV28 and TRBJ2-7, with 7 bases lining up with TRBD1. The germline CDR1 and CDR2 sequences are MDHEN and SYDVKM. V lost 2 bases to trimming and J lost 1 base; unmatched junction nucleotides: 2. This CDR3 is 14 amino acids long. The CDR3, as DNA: TGTGCCAGCAGTTTAGAGACAGGGTCCTACGAGCAGTACTTC. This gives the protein CASSLETGSYEQYF.

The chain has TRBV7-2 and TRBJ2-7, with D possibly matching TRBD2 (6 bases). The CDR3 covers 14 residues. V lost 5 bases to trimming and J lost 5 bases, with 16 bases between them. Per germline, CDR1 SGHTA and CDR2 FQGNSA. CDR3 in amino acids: CASSLGGAMDEQYF. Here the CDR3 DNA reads TGTGCCAGCAGCCTGGGCGGGGCAATGGACGAGCAGTACTTC.

The CDR3 region is CASSYPSGGQETQYF. Written as DNA, the CDR3 is TGTGCCAGCAGTTATCCCAGCGGGGGCCAAGAGACCCAGTACTTC. V usage is TRBV4-2 and J usage is TRBJ2-5; 8 nucleotides match TRBD2. V lost 6 bases and J lost 1; bases outside the gene matches: 7. Germline CDR1 and CDR2: LGHNA and YNFKEQ. CDR3 size: 15 residues.

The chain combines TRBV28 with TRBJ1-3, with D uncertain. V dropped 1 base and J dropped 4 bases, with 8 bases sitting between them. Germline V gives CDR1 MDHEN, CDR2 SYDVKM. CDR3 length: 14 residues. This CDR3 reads CASSLFGGGNTIYF. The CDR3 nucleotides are TGTGCCAGCAGTTTATTTGGCGGAGGAAACACCATATATTTT.

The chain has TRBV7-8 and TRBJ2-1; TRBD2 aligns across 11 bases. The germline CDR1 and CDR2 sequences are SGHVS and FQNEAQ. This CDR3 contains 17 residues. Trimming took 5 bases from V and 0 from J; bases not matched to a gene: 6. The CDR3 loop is CASSAGLAVSSYNEQFF. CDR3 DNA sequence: TGTGCCAGCAGCGCGGGACTAGCGGTTAGCTCCTACAATGAGCAGTTCTTC.

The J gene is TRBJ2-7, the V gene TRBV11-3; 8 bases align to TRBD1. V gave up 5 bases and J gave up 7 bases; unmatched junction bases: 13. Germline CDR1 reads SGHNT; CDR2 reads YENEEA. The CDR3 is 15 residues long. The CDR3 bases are TGTGCCAGCAGCCCTGCGGGGACAGGTGGTTGGGAGCAGTACTTC. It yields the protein CASSPAGTGGWEQYF.

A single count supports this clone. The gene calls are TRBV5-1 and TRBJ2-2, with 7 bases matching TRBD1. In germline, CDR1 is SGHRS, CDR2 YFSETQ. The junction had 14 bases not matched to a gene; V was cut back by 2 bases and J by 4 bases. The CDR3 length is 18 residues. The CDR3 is CASSLTSGTASSTGELFF. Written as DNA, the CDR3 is TGCGCCAGCAGCTTAACCTCGGGGACAGCCTCGTCCACCGGGGAGCTGTTTTTT.

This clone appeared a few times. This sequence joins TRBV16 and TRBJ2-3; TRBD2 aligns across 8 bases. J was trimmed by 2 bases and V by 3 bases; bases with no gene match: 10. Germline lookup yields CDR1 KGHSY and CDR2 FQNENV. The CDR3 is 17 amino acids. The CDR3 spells CASSHQKAGGVTDTQYF. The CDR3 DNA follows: TGTGCCAGCAGCCACCAGAAGGCGGGGGGCGTCACAGATACGCAGTATTTT. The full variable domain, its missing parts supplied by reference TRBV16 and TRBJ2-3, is GEEVAQTPKHLVRGEGQKAKLYCAPIKGHSYVFWYQQVLKNEFKFLISFQNENVFDETGMPKERFSAKCLPNSPCSLEIQATKLEDSAVYFCASSHQKAGGVTDTQYFGPGTRLTVL.

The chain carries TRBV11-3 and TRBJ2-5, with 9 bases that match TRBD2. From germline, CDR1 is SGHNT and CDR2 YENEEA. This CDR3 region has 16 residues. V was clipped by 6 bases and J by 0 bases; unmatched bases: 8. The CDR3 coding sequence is TGTGCCAGCAGTCCCGGACTAGCGCAGTACCAAGAGACCCAGTACTTC. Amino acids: CASSPGLAQYQETQYF.

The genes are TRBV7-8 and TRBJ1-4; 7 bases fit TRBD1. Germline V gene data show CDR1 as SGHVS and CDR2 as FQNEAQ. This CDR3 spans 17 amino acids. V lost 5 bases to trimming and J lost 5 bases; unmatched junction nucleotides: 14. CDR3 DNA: TGTGCCAGCAGCCCGATGAGGGGGGGACAGCTCAATGAAAAACTGTTTTTT. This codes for CASSPMRGGQLNEKLFF.

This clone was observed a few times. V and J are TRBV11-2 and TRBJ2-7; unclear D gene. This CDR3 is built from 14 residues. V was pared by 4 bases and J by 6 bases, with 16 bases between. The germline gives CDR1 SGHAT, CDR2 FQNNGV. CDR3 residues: CASSSLGYAFEQYF. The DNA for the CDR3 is TGTGCCAGCAGCTCATTGGGGTACGCTTTCGAGCAGTACTTC.

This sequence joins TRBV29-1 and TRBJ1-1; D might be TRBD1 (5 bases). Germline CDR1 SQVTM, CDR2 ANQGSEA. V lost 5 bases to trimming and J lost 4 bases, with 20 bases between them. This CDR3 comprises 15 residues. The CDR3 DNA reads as TGCAGCGTTCGGGAATTAGGGGAAAGGGGCACTGAAGCTTTCTTT. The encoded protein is CSVRELGERGTEAFF.

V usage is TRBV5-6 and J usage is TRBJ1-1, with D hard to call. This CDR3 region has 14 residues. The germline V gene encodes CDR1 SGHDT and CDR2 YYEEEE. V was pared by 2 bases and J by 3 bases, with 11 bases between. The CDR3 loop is CASSFKGTDTEAFF. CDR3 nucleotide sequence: TGTGCCAGCAGCTTTAAGGGTACGGACACTGAAGCTTTCTTT.

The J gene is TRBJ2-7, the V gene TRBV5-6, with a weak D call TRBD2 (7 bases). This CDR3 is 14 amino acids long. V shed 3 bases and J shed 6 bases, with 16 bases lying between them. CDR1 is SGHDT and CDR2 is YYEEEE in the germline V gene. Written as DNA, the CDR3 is TGTGCCAGCAGCTATGGCCGGGCGGGGGCCGAGCAGTACTTC. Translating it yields CASSYGRAGAEQYF.

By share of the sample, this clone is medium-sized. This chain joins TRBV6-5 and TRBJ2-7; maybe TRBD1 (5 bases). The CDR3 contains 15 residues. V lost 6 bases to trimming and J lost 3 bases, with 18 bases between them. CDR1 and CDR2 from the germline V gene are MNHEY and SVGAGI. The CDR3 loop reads CASSPDRPPNYEQYF. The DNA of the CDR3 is TGTGCCAGCAGCCCCGACAGACCTCCTAACTACGAGCAGTACTTC.

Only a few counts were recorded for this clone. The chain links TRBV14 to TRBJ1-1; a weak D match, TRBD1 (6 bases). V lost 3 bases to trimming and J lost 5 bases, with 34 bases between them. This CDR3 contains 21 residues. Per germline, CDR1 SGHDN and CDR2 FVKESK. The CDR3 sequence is CASSHLPGHPSLNAGITEAFF. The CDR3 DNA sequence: TGTGCCAGCAGCCACCTTCCGGGACACCCATCATTAAACGCCGGGATAACTGAAGCTTTCTTT.

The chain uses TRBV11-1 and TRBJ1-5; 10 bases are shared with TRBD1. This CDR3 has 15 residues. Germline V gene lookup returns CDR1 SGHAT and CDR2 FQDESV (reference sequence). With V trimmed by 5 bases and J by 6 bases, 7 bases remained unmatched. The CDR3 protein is CASSVGTGVGQPQHF. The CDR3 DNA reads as TGTGCCAGCAGCGTCGGGACAGGGGTCGGTCAGCCCCAGCATTTT.

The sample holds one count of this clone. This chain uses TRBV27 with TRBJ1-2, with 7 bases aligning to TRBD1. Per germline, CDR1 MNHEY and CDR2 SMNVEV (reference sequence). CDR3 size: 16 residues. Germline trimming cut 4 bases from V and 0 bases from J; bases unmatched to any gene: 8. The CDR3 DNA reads TGTGCCAGCAGTTCAACTTGGACAGGATCTAACTATGGCTACACCTTC. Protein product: CASSSTWTGSNYGYTF.

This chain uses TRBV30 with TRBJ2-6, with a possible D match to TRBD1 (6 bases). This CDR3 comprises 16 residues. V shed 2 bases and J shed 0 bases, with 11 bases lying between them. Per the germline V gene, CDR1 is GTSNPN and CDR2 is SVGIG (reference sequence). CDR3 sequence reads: CAWSRQATSGANVLTF. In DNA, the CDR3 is TGTGCCTGGAGTCGACAGGCAACCTCTGGGGCCAACGTCCTGACTTTC. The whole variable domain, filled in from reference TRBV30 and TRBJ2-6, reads SQTIHQWPATLVQPVGSPLSLECTVEGTSNPNLYWYRQAAGRGLQLLFYSVGIGQISSEVPQNLSASRPQDRQFILSSKKLLLSDSGFYLCAWSRQATSGANVLTFGAGSRLTVL.

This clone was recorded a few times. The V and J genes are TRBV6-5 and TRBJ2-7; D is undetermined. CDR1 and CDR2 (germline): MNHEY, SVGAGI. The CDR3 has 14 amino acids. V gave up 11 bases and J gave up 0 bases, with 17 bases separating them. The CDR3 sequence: CASRGLESSYEQYF. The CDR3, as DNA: TGTGCCTCACGTGGGCTTGAGAGCTCCTACGAGCAGTACTTC.

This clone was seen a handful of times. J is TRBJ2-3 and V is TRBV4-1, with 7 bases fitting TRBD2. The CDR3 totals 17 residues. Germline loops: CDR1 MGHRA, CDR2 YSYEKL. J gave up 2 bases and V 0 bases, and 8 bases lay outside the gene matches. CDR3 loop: CASSQDTGTIYTDTQYF. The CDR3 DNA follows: TGCGCCAGCAGCCAAGATACTGGGACTATCTACACAGATACGCAGTATTTT.